The rows below give T cell receptor beta chains drawn from one sample of a study of T cells after yellow fever vaccination. TCRdb called the 5' RACE reads again in MiXCR, with one record for every CDR3 protein. The table has approximately 120,000 distinct CDR3 sequences, roughly 6.7% seen once. Here the sequenced sample was CD4+ T cells sorted from PBMCs, taken about 10 days after the first yellow fever vaccination. The receptor set was obtained from a man aged 18 to 35 who received the YFV17D yellow fever vaccine. CDR3s include the opening cysteine and the closing phenylalanine or tryptophan. D genes are given only for firm matches. The size entry is marked missing in some rows and otherwise reads once, few, many or a size class.

abundance	v_gene	j_gene	d_gene	CDR3nt	CDR3aa
many	TRBV12-3/TRBV12-4	TRBJ2-3	NA	TGTGCCAGCAGTTTACCCTCCTGGGGGGACCGACCCAGGGATACGCAGTATTTT	CASSLPSWGDRPRDTQYF
many	TRBV20-1	TRBJ2-3	TRBD2	TGCAGTGCTACTTCTAGCGGGGGGGCAACAGATACGCAGTATTTT	CSATSSGGATDTQYF
many	TRBV2	TRBJ1-6	NA	TGTGCCAGCAGTACAAGACAGAATAATTCACCCCTCCACTTT	CASSTRQNNSPLHF
many	TRBV6-5	TRBJ2-1	NA	TGTGCCAGCAGTTATACAGGAAATGAGCAGTTCTTC	CASSYTGNEQFF
many	TRBV5-1	TRBJ2-6	TRBD1	TGCGCCAGCAGCTTGGAGGGACAGGGGAGCTCTGGGGCCAACGTCCTGACTTTC	CASSLEGQGSSGANVLTF
many	TRBV6-4	TRBJ2-5	TRBD2	TGTGCCAGCAGTGAGGCGGGGGGATTGGAGACCCAGTACTTC	CASSEAGGLETQYF
NA	TRBV7-2	TRBJ1-2	TRBD1	TGTGCCAGCAGCTTAGGGAGGACAGGGAATGGCTACACCTTC	CASSLGRTGNGYTF
NA	TRBV20-1	TRBJ2-1	TRBD2	TGCAGTCCTCACGCTAGCGGGGGGGCGTATGAGCAGTTCTTC	CSPHASGGAYEQFF
many	TRBV6-5	TRBJ1-1	NA	TGTGCCAGCAGTTACGCAGGGCTAAGGGGAGTTATCGACACTGAAGCTTTCTTT	CASSYAGLRGVIDTEAFF
many	TRBV5-1	TRBJ1-4	TRBD1	TGCGCCAGCAGCGATACACAGGGGGCAGGAGAAAAACTGTTTTTT	CASSDTQGAGEKLFF
many	TRBV5-1	TRBJ2-3	TRBD2	TGCGCCAGCAGCCCGGTAGGACTAGCAGATACGCAGTATTTT	CASSPVGLADTQYF
many	TRBV20-1	TRBJ1-1	NA	TGCAGGCCCCAGACGGACTCTCGGGCCACTGAAGCTTTCTTT	CRPQTDSRATEAFF
many	TRBV30	TRBJ1-1	NA	TGTGCCTGGATCGGAGAAACTGAAGCTTTCTTT	CAWIGETEAFF
NA	TRBV28	TRBJ1-5	NA	TGTGCCAGAAGTTACCCCCAGGGCCGCAATCAGCCCCAGCATTTT	CARSYPQGRNQPQHF
many	TRBV5-6	TRBJ1-5	NA	TGTGCCAGCTCGGACGGTCCCAATCAGCCCCAGCATTTT	CASSDGPNQPQHF
many	TRBV7-2	TRBJ1-1	NA	TGTGCCAGCAGTTCTATCAGGGATACTGAAGCTTTCTTT	CASSSIRDTEAFF
many	TRBV30	TRBJ2-2	NA	TGTGCCTGGAGTGTACTAACCGGGGAGCTGTTTTTT	CAWSVLTGELFF
many	TRBV12-3/TRBV12-4	TRBJ1-1	NA	TGTGCCAGCAGTTCGAGGACAGAGAACACTGAAGCTTTCTTT	CASSSRTENTEAFF
many	TRBV18	TRBJ2-4	TRBD1	TGTGCCAGCTCACGCGGACAGGGGATCGCCAAAAACATTCAGTACTTC	CASSRGQGIAKNIQYF
NA	TRBV3-1	TRBJ1-6	TRBD1	TGTGCCAGCAGCCCCCTGGACAGGCCCTCACCCCTCCACTTT	CASSPLDRPSPLHF
many	TRBV5-1	TRBJ2-5	NA	TGTGCCAGCAGTCTGGCACAGGGACAAGAGACCCAGTACTTC	CASSLAQGQETQYF
many	TRBV25-1	TRBJ1-5	TRBD1	TGTGCCAGCAGTGATGGGCGACAGGGTAGCAATCAGCCCCAGCATTTT	CASSDGRQGSNQPQHF
many	TRBV4-3	TRBJ1-2	TRBD1	TGCGCCAGCAGCCAAGATAGGGGGCATGGCTACACCTTC	CASSQDRGHGYTF
many	TRBV9	TRBJ2-2	NA	TGTGCCAGCAGCGTAGAGGGTACCGGGGAGCTGTTTTTT	CASSVEGTGELFF
many	TRBV12-3/TRBV12-4	TRBJ1-5	TRBD1	TGTGCCAGCAGTTTAAGCAGGGGGGATCAGCCCCAGCATTTT	CASSLSRGDQPQHF
many	TRBV11-1	TRBJ2-3	NA	TGTGCCAGCAGTCCCGGCGCAGATACGCAGTATTTT	CASSPGADTQYF